The 21 T cell receptor beta chains below come from one sample, sequenced in a study of cytomegalovirus exposure and HLA in healthy donors. The PCR made use of 60 Vbeta and 13 Jbeta primers. Here immunoSEQ multiplex PCR was the method, and the copy in TCRdb shows in-frame clones only, minus some. The data show approximately 140,000 clones, around two thirds seen once. The sequenced sample consisted of PBMCs. These receptors all come from a human donor in good health.

The CDR3 protein is CASSLLAGGPTDTQYF. In nucleotides, the CDR3 is TGCGCCAGCAGCTTATTAGCGGGAGGGCCCACAGATACGCAGTATTTT. The chain uses TRBV5-1 and TRBJ2-3, with 11 bases that match TRBD2. The trim removed 2 bases at V and 2 bases at J, leaving 4 bases unmatched. CDR1 and CDR2 (germline): SGHRS, YFSETQ. This CDR3 region has 16 residues.

The rearrangement joins TRBV28 to TRBJ1-2; maybe TRBD1 (5 bases). V lost 11 bases and J lost 4, with 14 bases in between. Germline V gives CDR1 MDHEN, CDR2 SYDVKM. This CDR3 spans 12 amino acids. The CDR3 DNA reads TGTGCCGGGGGAGGCCAGTCCTATGGCTACACCTTC. It specifies CAGGGQSYGYTF.

This clone was picked up a small number of times. This chain connects TRBV5-6 to TRBJ2-7; unclear D gene. Germline V gene data show CDR1 as SGHDT and CDR2 as YYEEEE. The CDR3 extends over 16 amino acids. V dropped 4 bases and J dropped 3 bases, with 20 bases sitting between them. CDR3 in DNA: TGTGCCAGCAGCCCGTCCCCCTTTGACAAGAGCTACGAGCAGTACTTC. As protein: CASSPSPFDKSYEQYF.

This chain joins TRBV27 and TRBJ2-7, with 12 positions matching TRBD2. Per germline, CDR1 MNHEY and CDR2 SMNVEV (reference sequence). The CDR3 length is 17 residues. V gave up 5 bases and J gave up 1 base; unmatched junction bases: 9. The CDR3: CASSPFRGLAGSYEQYF. CDR3 DNA sequence: TGTGCCAGCAGTCCCTTCCGCGGACTAGCGGGATCCTACGAGCAGTACTTC.

This sequence joins TRBV27 and TRBJ2-5; 9 positions match TRBD1. Near its end, the DNA agrees better with TRBJ2-7, so the J call may be wrong. Germline-derived CDR1 and CDR2 are MNHEY and SMNVEV (reference sequence). The length of the CDR3 is 17 residues. The CDR3 DNA reads as TGTGCCAGCAGGCGGACAGGGGTAATGAATGGTTGGTACGAGCAGTACTTC. Translated: CASRRTGVMNGWYEQYF.

In nucleotides, the CDR3 is TGTGCCAGCAGCTCGCCCGGGACAGGTTCACCCCTCCACTTT. The encoded protein is CASSSPGTGSPLHF. The chain combines TRBV7-2 with TRBJ1-6; 8 nucleotides line up with TRBD1. In germline, CDR1 is SGHTA, CDR2 FQGNSA. With 4 bases clipped from V and 9 bases from J, the junction kept 5 bases outside the gene matches. This CDR3 spans 14 amino acids.

The chain couples TRBV7-2 to TRBJ2-3; the match to TRBD2 covers 13 bases. V shed 5 bases and J 4 bases; nucleotides not matched to a gene: 15. Germline CDR1 SGHTA, CDR2 FQGNSA. This CDR3 is built from 19 residues. The CDR3 is CASSRLRMTSGGLSDTQYF. The CDR3 nucleotides are TGTGCCAGCAGCCGTCTTAGAATGACTAGCGGGGGGCTCTCAGATACGCAGTATTTT.

The chain joins TRBV4-3 to TRBJ2-7, with 10 bases fitting TRBD2. The CDR3 consists of 16 residues. V lost 3 bases, J lost 6 bases, and 11 bases stayed unmatched. The germline V gene has CDR1 LGHNA and CDR2 YSLEER. The CDR3 bases are TGCGCCAGCAGCCATGAAAGCGGGAGGGCCGGTAGCGAGCAGTACTTC. As protein: CASSHESGRAGSEQYF.

This clone has only a few counts. The CDR3, as DNA: TGTGCCAGCAGTTTCTCCGGGACTTTGGAGACCCAGTACTTC. Its translation: CASSFSGTLETQYF. This rearrangement joins TRBV7-8 to TRBJ2-5; TRBD2 might be the D (6 bases). Germline V gene lookup returns CDR1 SGHVS and CDR2 FQNEAQ. Trimming left V 6 bases short and J 5 bases short, with 16 bases between. There are 14 residues in the CDR3.

The chain joins TRBV28 to TRBJ2-7; no clear D gene. The V end lost 5 bases, the J end lost 6 bases, and 14 bases lay between the germline ends. The CDR3 runs to 13 residues. The germline V gene encodes CDR1 MDHEN and CDR2 SYDVKM. CDR3 protein: CASSRLFLAEQYF. In nucleotides, the CDR3 is TGTGCCAGCAGTAGACTCTTCCTGGCCGAGCAGTACTTC.

The genes are TRBV28 and TRBJ2-7; D might be TRBD2 (5 bases). With 6 bases removed from V and 1 base from J, the gap between germline ends came to 10 bases. The length of the CDR3 is 13 residues. Per the germline V gene, CDR1 is MDHEN and CDR2 is SYDVKM. DNA of the CDR3: TGTGCCAGCAGGCGAGGGCAGTCCTACGAGCAGTACTTC. This translates into CASRRGQSYEQYF.

The chain links TRBV11-3 to TRBJ2-3, with 8 nucleotides matching TRBD2. There are 16 residues in the CDR3. Trimming cost V 1 base and J 4 bases; bases outside gene matches: 7. Germline V gene sequence: CDR1 SGHNT, CDR2 YENEEA. The CDR3: CASSLGQRESPDTQYF. The CDR3 DNA sequence: TGTGCCAGCAGCTTAGGCCAGCGGGAGTCCCCAGATACGCAGTATTTT.

On this clone: At one of its ends the junction is not consistent with the germline gene, which may arise from a read error. The rearrangement joins TRBV7-9 to TRBJ1-1; 7 nucleotides line up with TRBD1. The CDR3 covers 14 residues. CDR1 and CDR2 from the germline V gene are SEHNR and FQNEAQ (reference sequence). In DNA form, the CDR3 reads TGTTCCAGCAGCTTAGCGACAGGGATGAACGAAGCTTTCTTT. Its translation is CSSSLATGMNEAFF.

This clone came up a few times. CDR3 coding DNA: TGTGCCAGCAAAGCTCGGACAGGGAAAAATGAGCAGTTCTTC. It codes for CASKARTGKNEQFF. This chain joins TRBV6-4 and TRBJ2-1; 8 nucleotides line up with TRBD1. V lost 7 bases and J lost 7; bases outside the gene matches: 9. The CDR3 is 14 amino acids. Germline V gives CDR1 MRHNA, CDR2 SNTAGT.

The chain uses TRBV9 and TRBJ2-7; 9 nucleotides line up with TRBD1. Germline lookup yields CDR1 SGDLS and CDR2 YYNGEE. The CDR3 contains 14 residues. V was clipped by 0 bases and J by 3 bases; unmatched bases: 1. The CDR3 DNA is TGTGCCAGCAGCGTAGGGGGACAGGGCTACGAGCAGTACTTC. Protein sequence: CASSVGGQGYEQYF.

The chain uses TRBV4-2 and TRBJ2-6; 9 nucleotides match TRBD1. Germline CDR1 and CDR2: LGHNA and YNFKEQ. V dropped 3 bases and J dropped 4; count of bases not matched to a gene: 13. The CDR3 length is 19 residues. The CDR3 spells CASSQQVPGQGSGANVLTF. CDR3 nucleotide sequence: TGTGCCAGCAGCCAGCAAGTACCGGGACAGGGTTCAGGGGCCAACGTCCTGACTTTC.

This clone turned up a few times. The chain links TRBV27 to TRBJ2-7, with 7 bases identical to TRBD1. Germline trimming cut 6 bases from V and 6 bases from J; bases unmatched to any gene: 8. The germline V gene has CDR1 MNHEY and CDR2 SMNVEV (reference sequence). The CDR3 totals 13 residues. Here the CDR3 reads CASRAGGIGEQYF. The CDR3 nucleotides read TGTGCCAGCAGGGCAGGGGGTATCGGCGAGCAGTACTTC.

Remarks on this clone: Within the sample, other DNA sequences also encode this same CDR3. CDR3 nucleotide sequence: TGTGCCAGCAGTGTTCAAGATACGCAGTATTTT. Translated, it gives CASSVQDTQYF. The chain combines TRBV2 with TRBJ2-3; D gene uncertain. This CDR3 is built from 11 residues. Trimming took 4 bases from V and 5 from J, leaving 4 bases between them. Germline V gene lookup returns CDR1 SNHLY and CDR2 FYNNEI.

This clone came up once. The genes are TRBV30 and TRBJ1-1, with a weak D call TRBD1 (6 bases). The CDR3 totals 15 residues. V was pared by 4 bases and J by 6 bases, with 21 bases between. Germline V gene data show CDR1 as GTSNPN and CDR2 as SVGIG (reference sequence). This chain's CDR3 is CAWTPVGYRAAEAFF. CDR3 in DNA: TGTGCCTGGACCCCGGTGGGGTACAGGGCTGCTGAAGCTTTCTTT.

A single count supports this clone. The chain combines TRBV28 with TRBJ1-6; D is possibly TRBD1 (6 bases). V lost 5 bases, J lost 0 bases, and 11 bases lay in between. The CDR3 is 16 residues long. In germline, CDR1 is MDHEN, CDR2 SYDVKM. In DNA form, the CDR3 reads TGTGCCAGCAGTCTTACAGGGAGCTCCTATAATTCACCCCTCCACTTT. Translating it yields CASSLTGSSYNSPLHF.

The table lists this clone with a few counts. The chain has TRBV28 and TRBJ1-1; D is undetermined. Germline CDR1 and CDR2: MDHEN and SYDVKM. Trimming removed 1 base at V and 9 bases at J, with 12 bases between. There are 13 residues in the CDR3. Written as DNA, the CDR3 is TGTGCCAGCAGTTTATTTAATAACCTAAAAGCTTTCTTT. This translates into CASSLFNNLKAFF.